These 21 T cell receptor beta chains share one sample of origin, sequenced in a study of T cells in localized non-small cell lung cancer. TCRdb keeps only in-frame clones here, not all; method: immunoSEQ multiplex PCR. The sample gives tens of thousands of clones, around nine tenths of which show up once; 2.7% is in the top ten. The sample in question was peripheral blood, obtained before any cancer treatment. These TCRs come from a woman aged 35-70 years with stage I lung adenocarcinoma.

This clone came up a few times. This chain uses TRBV6-1 with TRBJ2-1; 10 positions match TRBD1. V was pared by 1 base and J by 3 bases, with 0 bases of the junction left unmatched. Looked up from germline, CDR1 is MNHNS and CDR2 is SASEGT. CDR3 length: 15 amino acids. CDR3 amino acids: CASSEGTGGYNEQFF. The CDR3, as DNA: TGTGCCAGCAGTGAAGGGACAGGGGGCTACAATGAGCAGTTCTTC.

The chain employs TRBV28 and TRBJ1-5, with TRBD1 matching 7 bases. CDR1 and CDR2 from the germline V gene are MDHEN and SYDVKM. This CDR3 has 17 residues. V gave up 8 bases and J gave up 5 bases; unmatched junction bases: 18. The CDR3 here is CASGVTGGWDRDQPQHF. Written as DNA, the CDR3 is TGTGCCAGCGGAGTTACTGGAGGGTGGGACAGAGATCAGCCCCAGCATTTT.

The chain carries TRBV27 and TRBJ2-3; D remains ambiguous. The germline V and J ends were trimmed by 3 bases and 5 bases, with 9 bases remaining between them. Germline V gene data show CDR1 as MNHEY and CDR2 as SMNVEV (reference sequence). This CDR3 region has 13 residues. CDR3 sequence reads: CASSFSWGDTQYF. In DNA, the CDR3 is TGTGCCAGCAGTTTTTCGTGGGGAGATACGCAGTATTTT.

V and J are TRBV19 and TRBJ1-2; D is unresolved. Trimming took 9 bases from V and 3 from J, leaving 17 bases between them. The CDR3 has 14 amino acids. Germline lookup yields CDR1 LNHDA and CDR2 SQIVND (reference sequence). The CDR3 loop reads CASSWGGVDYGYTF. The CDR3 DNA sequence: TGTGCCAGCTCGTGGGGTGGAGTCGACTATGGCTACACCTTC.

The gene calls are TRBV28 and TRBJ1-2, with 8 bases identical to TRBD1. The CDR3 is made up of 16 amino acids. Germline assignment: CDR1 MDHEN and CDR2 SYDVKM. Germline trimming cut 6 bases from V and 3 bases from J; bases unmatched to any gene: 12. The CDR3 DNA follows: TGTGCCAGCAGGGGACAGGTCGGGGGCTTAGACTATGGCTACACCTTC. Encoded protein: CASRGQVGGLDYGYTF.

The chain uses TRBV19 and TRBJ2-4; D is undetermined. This CDR3 has 15 amino acids. CDR1 and CDR2 from the germline V gene are LNHDA and SQIVND (reference sequence). V shed 0 bases and J shed 8 bases, with 14 bases lying between them. The CDR3 nucleotides read TGTGCCAGTAGTATAGATCGAGCCAGGTTTGACATTCAGTACTTC. This codes for CASSIDRARFDIQYF. The full variable domain, completed using reference TRBV19 and TRBJ2-4, is DGGITQSPKYLFRKEGQNVTLSCEQNLNHDAMYWYRQDPGQGLRLIYYSQIVNDFQKGDIAEGYSVSREKKESFPLTVTSAQKNPTAFYLCASSIDRARFDIQYFGAGTRLSVL.

The chain links TRBV9 to TRBJ2-3; 14 bases fit TRBD2. Germline-derived CDR1 and CDR2 are SGDLS and YYNGEE. V shed 3 bases, J shed 4 bases, and the junction held 16 bases outside the gene matches. The CDR3 extends over 20 amino acids. Here the CDR3 DNA reads TGTGCCAGCAGCGAAACGACTAGCGGGAGGGCCCGAGGGACGGCAGATACGCAGTATTTT. It translates to CASSETTSGRARGTADTQYF. Filled out from reference TRBV9 and TRBJ2-3, the complete variable domain reads DSGVTQTPKHLITATGQRVTLRCSPRSGDLSVYWYQQSLDQGLQFLIQYYNGEERAKGNILERFSAQQFPDLHSELNLSSLELGDSALYFCASSETTSGRARGTADTQYFGPGTRLTVL.

The gene calls are TRBV7-9 and TRBJ2-1; TRBD2 matches 7 bases. The V and J ends lost 1 base and 8 bases, in that order; junction bases with no gene match: 5. Germline assignment: CDR1 SEHNR and CDR2 FQNEAQ (reference sequence). The CDR3 is 14 residues long. CDR3 coding DNA: TGTGCCAGCAGCTTAGTTGCGGGAGAGGATGAGCAGTTCTTC. Protein product: CASSLVAGEDEQFF.

The chain uses TRBV5-1 and TRBJ2-2; 9 bases are shared with TRBD1. The CDR3 has 13 amino acids. The V and J ends lost 7 bases and 4 bases, in that order; junction bases with no gene match: 2. From germline, CDR1 is SGHRS and CDR2 YFSETQ. The DNA of the CDR3 is TGCGCCAGCGCGGGACAGGGCACCGGGGAGCTGTTTTTT. Translation gives CASAGQGTGELFF.

The chain combines TRBV6-4 with TRBJ2-1; D remains unclear. Germline V gives CDR1 MRHNA, CDR2 SNTAGT. The CDR3 extends over 15 amino acids. The ends were cut back, 2 bases at V and 0 bases at J, with 8 bases in the middle. CDR3 nucleotides: TGTGCCAGCAGTGACGGGCCCAGCTCCTACAATGAGCAGTTCTTC. Its translation: CASSDGPSSYNEQFF.

DNA of the CDR3: TGTGCCAGCATTGGCGGGAGCACAGATACGCAGTATTTT. Translation gives CASIGGSTDTQYF. This rearrangement joins TRBV28 to TRBJ2-3; D might be TRBD2 (5 bases). Germline V gene data show CDR1 as MDHEN and CDR2 as SYDVKM. This CDR3 has 13 residues. Between the trimmed V and J ends, which lost 7 bases and 0 bases, there was a span of 8 bases.

In DNA form, the CDR3 reads TGTGCCAGCAGTCCCTATGCCGGGACAGGGGACGTCGGGGAGCTGTTTTTT. Residues: CASSPYAGTGDVGELFF. The rearrangement uses TRBV28 and TRBJ2-2; TRBD1 aligns across 10 bases. The CDR3 runs 17 residues. Germline CDR1 and CDR2: MDHEN and SYDVKM. V lost 5 bases and J lost 7; bases outside the gene matches: 13.

This chain links TRBV5-1 with TRBJ2-5, with D hard to call. The J call may be incorrect, as the DNA end agrees better with TRBJ2-7. CDR3 length equals 12 residues. CDR1 and CDR2 from the germline V gene are SGHRS and YFSETQ. The CDR3 is CASSFYSYEQYF. The CDR3 nucleotides are TGCGCCAGCAGCTTCTACTCCTACGAGCAGTACTTC.

V is TRBV18 and J is TRBJ2-5; 12 bases map to TRBD2. With V trimmed by 1 base and J by 1 base, 4 bases remained unmatched. The CDR3 spans 17 residues. Germline V gene sequence: CDR1 KGHSH, CDR2 LQKENI. The CDR3 loop is CASSPRASGRAQETQYF. CDR3 coding DNA: TGTGCCAGCTCACCACGGGCTAGCGGGAGGGCCCAAGAGACCCAGTACTTC.

V and J are TRBV13 and TRBJ1-1, with unresolved D. Germline V lookup: CDR1 PRHDT, CDR2 FYEKMQ (reference sequence). Trimming stripped 7 bases from V and 4 bases from J, with 19 bases between. This CDR3 has 15 residues. CDR3 region: CASNVGWDFGTEAFF. CDR3 bases: TGTGCCAGCAATGTGGGCTGGGATTTTGGCACTGAAGCTTTCTTT.

This clone was counted only a few times. The CDR3 loop is CASSPGQGGYTEAFF. The CDR3 region has the DNA TGCGCCAGCAGCCCAGGCCAGGGAGGGTACACTGAAGCTTTCTTT. V usage is TRBV4-1 and J usage is TRBJ1-1; D possibly corresponds to TRBD1 (5 bases). The CDR3 has 15 residues. Per germline, CDR1 MGHRA and CDR2 YSYEKL. V was clipped by 4 bases and J by 3 bases, with 15 bases between them.

This sequence joins TRBV4-2 and TRBJ2-5; 10 bases map to TRBD2. The CDR3 extends over 16 amino acids. Per germline, CDR1 LGHNA and CDR2 YNFKEQ. J gave up 4 bases and V 0 bases, and 5 bases lay outside the gene matches. The CDR3 sequence: CASSQDLASGRETQYF. The CDR3 DNA reads as TGTGCCAGCAGCCAAGATTTGGCTAGCGGGAGAGAGACCCAGTACTTC.

The chain joins TRBV10-3 to TRBJ1-1, with D tentatively TRBD1 (5 bases). V was shortened by 6 bases and J by 7 bases, with 15 bases between the two germline ends. This CDR3 spans 13 amino acids. The germline gives CDR1 ENHRY, CDR2 SYGVKD. CDR3 in DNA: TGTGCCATCAGGCCCCCGACAGCCTATGAAGCTTTCTTT. Its protein product is CAIRPPTAYEAFF.

The rearrangement uses TRBV19 and TRBJ1-1; D gene unclear. Germline loops: CDR1 LNHDA, CDR2 SQIVND (reference sequence). Trimming pared 5 bases from V and 11 bases from J, leaving 12 bases between. This CDR3 spans 11 amino acids. The CDR3 reads CASSLPTGAFF. CDR3 DNA sequence: TGTGCCAGTAGTCTCCCGACCGGGGCTTTCTTT.

This chain links TRBV19 with TRBJ1-5, with a possible D match to TRBD1 (6 bases). V lost 5 bases to trimming and J lost 7 bases, with 21 bases between them. CDR1 LNHDA and CDR2 SQIVND come from the germline V gene (reference sequence). This CDR3 is 16 amino acids long. The DNA of the CDR3 is TGTGCCAGTAGTGATTTCGGGACACTCCACTCCCAGCCCCAGCATTTT. Its translation is CASSDFGTLHSQPQHF.

The V gene is TRBV7-2, the J gene TRBJ2-2; D remains ambiguous. The V end lost 3 bases, the J end lost 2 bases, and 10 bases lay between the germline ends. This CDR3 has 15 amino acids. CDR1 is SGHTA and CDR2 is FQGNSA in the germline V gene. CDR3 bases: TGTGCCAGCAGCTTTTCAGCGACAAACACCGGGGAGCTGTTTTTT. This sequence encodes CASSFSATNTGELFF.